The 8 T cell receptor beta chains presented below share a single source sample, sequenced in a study of blood T cell repertoires in COVID-19. The data were produced by immunoSEQ multiplex PCR, yet TCRdb's version contains in-frame clones alone and is incomplete. The data contain approximately 16,000 clones, less than 90% of them seen just once; the ten biggest clones take up under 3%. The material sequenced was peripheral blood. Source of these receptors: a woman aged 65 to 85 in a cohort sampled during active or convalescent COVID-19.

In nucleotides, the CDR3 is TGTGCCAGCAGTTACCCCGCACAGGGGATCGATGAAGCTTTCTTT. It yields the protein CASSYPAQGIDEAFF. The V call is TRBV6-5, the J call TRBJ1-1; TRBD1 matches 7 bases. Trimming at V came to 2 bases and at J to 7 bases, leaving 10 bases not matched to a gene. Germline CDR1 is MNHEY and CDR2 is SVGAGI. The CDR3 is made up of 15 amino acids.

A few counts support this clone. This chain links TRBV9 with TRBJ2-7; D may be TRBD2 (7 bases). Trimming pared 4 bases from V and 5 bases from J, leaving 28 bases between. Per the germline V gene, CDR1 is SGDLS and CDR2 is YYNGEE. CDR3 length equals 18 residues. CDR3 protein: CASSPRPGRGAGQNEQYF. CDR3 nucleotide sequence: TGTGCCAGCAGCCCCCGCCCGGGTCGGGGGGCTGGGCAAAACGAGCAGTACTTC.

The chain has TRBV5-6 and TRBJ2-6; D uncertain. Germline-derived CDR1 and CDR2 are SGHDT and YYEEEE. This CDR3 region has 16 residues. V was clipped by 4 bases and J by 1 base, with 12 bases between them. CDR3 nucleotide sequence: TGTGCCAGCAGCCCCTGGTCGGGTTCTGGGGCCAACGTCCTGACTTTC. It is translated as CASSPWSGSGANVLTF.

The chain employs TRBV9 and TRBJ2-1; tentative D call: TRBD2 (5 bases). The length of the CDR3 is 16 residues. Trimming left V 0 bases short and J 1 base short, with 11 bases between. Germline CDR1 is SGDLS and CDR2 is YYNGEE. The CDR3 DNA is TGTGCCAGCAGCGTAGGAGCCAGCGGATCCTACAATGAGCAGTTCTTC. It yields the protein CASSVGASGSYNEQFF.

The rearrangement uses TRBV3-1 (or the pseudogene TRBV3-2) and TRBJ2-3; maybe TRBD2 (5 bases). This CDR3 contains 12 residues. Germline V gene lookup returns CDR1 LGHDT and CDR2 YNNKEL (reference sequence). Deletions cut 6 bases from V and 4 bases from J, with 8 bases between. The CDR3 here is CASSLSADTQYF. For the CDR3, the DNA is TGTGCCAGCAGTCTTAGCGCAGATACGCAGTATTTT.

The V and J genes are TRBV19 and TRBJ2-7, with 9 bases aligning to TRBD1. J lost 5 bases, V lost 4 bases, and 3 bases had no gene match. The CDR3 is made up of 13 amino acids. CDR1 LNHDA and CDR2 SQIVND come from the germline V gene (reference sequence). CDR3 coding DNA: TGTGCCAGTAGTACCCGGACAGGGGACGAGCAGTACTTC. Translation: CASSTRTGDEQYF.

This clone was observed once. The chain combines TRBV5-4 with TRBJ1-1, with D perhaps matching TRBD1 (6 bases). Trimming left V 4 bases short and J 4 bases short, with 23 bases between. The CDR3 has 17 residues. Germline CDR1 SGHNT, CDR2 YYREEE (reference sequence). In nucleotides, the CDR3 is TGTGCCAGCAGCGCTCGGGGGCTGCGGGGAGGGGGCACTGAAGCTTTCTTT. Amino acids: CASSARGLRGGGTEAFF.

This chain joins TRBV5-1 and TRBJ2-7; 10 bases are a match to TRBD2. V dropped 7 bases and J dropped 2; count of bases not matched to a gene: 9. The CDR3 extends over 15 amino acids. The V gene's germline CDR1 is SGHRS and CDR2 YFSETQ. CDR3 amino acids: CASASTSGAPYEQYF. CDR3 in DNA: TGCGCCAGCGCTAGCACTAGCGGGGCCCCCTACGAGCAGTACTTC.